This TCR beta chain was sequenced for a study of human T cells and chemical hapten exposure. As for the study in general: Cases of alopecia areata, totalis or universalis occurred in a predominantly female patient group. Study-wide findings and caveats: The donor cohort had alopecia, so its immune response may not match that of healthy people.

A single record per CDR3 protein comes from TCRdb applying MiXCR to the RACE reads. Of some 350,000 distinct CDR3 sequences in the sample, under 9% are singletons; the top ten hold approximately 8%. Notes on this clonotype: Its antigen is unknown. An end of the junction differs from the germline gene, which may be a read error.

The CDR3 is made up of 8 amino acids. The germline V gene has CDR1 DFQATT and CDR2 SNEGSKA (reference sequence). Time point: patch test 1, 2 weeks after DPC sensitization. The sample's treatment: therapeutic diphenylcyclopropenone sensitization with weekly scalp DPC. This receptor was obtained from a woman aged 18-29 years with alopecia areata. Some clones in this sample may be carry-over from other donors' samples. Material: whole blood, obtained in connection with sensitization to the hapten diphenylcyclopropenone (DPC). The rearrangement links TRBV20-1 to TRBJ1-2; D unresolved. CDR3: CSASYQIF. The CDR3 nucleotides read TGCAGTGCTAGTTATCAGATCTTC.